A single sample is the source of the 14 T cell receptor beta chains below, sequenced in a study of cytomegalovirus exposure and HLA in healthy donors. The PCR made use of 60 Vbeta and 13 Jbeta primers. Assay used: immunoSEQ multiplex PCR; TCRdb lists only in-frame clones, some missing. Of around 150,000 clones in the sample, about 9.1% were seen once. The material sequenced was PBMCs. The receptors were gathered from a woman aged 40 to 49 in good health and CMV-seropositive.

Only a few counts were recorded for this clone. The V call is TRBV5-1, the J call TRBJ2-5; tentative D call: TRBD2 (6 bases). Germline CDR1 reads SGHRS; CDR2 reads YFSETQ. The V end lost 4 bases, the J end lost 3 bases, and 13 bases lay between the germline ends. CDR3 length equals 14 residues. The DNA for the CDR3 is TGCGCCAGCAGCCCCCTAGCGCTAGAAGAGACCCAGTACTTC. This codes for CASSPLALEETQYF.

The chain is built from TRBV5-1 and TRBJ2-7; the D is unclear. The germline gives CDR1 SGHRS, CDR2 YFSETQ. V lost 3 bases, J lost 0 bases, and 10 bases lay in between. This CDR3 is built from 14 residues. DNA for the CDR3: TGCGCCAGCAGCTCTCAGGTGAGCTCCTACGAGCAGTACTTC. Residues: CASSSQVSSYEQYF.

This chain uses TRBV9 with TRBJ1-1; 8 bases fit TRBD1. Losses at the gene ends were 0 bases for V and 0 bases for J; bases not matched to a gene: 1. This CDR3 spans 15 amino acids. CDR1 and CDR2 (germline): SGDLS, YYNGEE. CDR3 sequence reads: CASSVAGGMNTEAFF. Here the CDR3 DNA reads TGTGCCAGCAGCGTAGCAGGGGGCATGAACACTGAAGCTTTCTTT. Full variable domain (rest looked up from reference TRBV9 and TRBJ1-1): DSGVTQTPKHLITATGQRVTLRCSPRSGDLSVYWYQQSLDQGLQFLIQYYNGEERAKGNILERFSAQQFPDLHSELNLSSLELGDSALYFCASSVAGGMNTEAFFGQGTRLTVV.

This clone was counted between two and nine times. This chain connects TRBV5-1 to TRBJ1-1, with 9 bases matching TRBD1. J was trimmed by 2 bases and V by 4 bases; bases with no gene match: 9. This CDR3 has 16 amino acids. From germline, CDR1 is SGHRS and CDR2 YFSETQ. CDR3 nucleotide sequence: TGCGCCAGCAGCCTTCTAGGACAGGGGCTAAACACTGAAGCTTTCTTT. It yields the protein CASSLLGQGLNTEAFF. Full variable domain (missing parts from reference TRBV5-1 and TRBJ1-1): KAGVTQTPRYLIKTRGQQVTLSCSPISGHRSVSWYQQTPGQGLQFLFEYFSETQRNKGNFPGRFSGRQFSNSRSEMNVSTLELGDSALYLCASSLLGQGLNTEAFFGQGTRLTVV.

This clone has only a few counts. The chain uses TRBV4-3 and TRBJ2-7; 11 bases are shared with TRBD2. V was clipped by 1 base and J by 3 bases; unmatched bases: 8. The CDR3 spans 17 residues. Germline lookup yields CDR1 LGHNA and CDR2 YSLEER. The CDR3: CASSQGVAGGKGYEQYF. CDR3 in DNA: TGCGCCAGCAGCCAAGGGGTAGCGGGGGGGAAGGGCTACGAGCAGTACTTC.

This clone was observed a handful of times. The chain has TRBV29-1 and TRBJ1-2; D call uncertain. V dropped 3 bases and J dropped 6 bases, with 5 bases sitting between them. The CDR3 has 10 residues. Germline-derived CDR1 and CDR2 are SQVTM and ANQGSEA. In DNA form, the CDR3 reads TGCAGCGTTGACGGGGATGGCTACACCTTC. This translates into CSVDGDGYTF.

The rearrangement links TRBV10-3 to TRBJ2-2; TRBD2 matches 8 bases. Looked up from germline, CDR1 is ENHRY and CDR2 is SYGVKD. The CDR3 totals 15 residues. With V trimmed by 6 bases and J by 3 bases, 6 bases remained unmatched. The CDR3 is CAISGGGADTGELFF. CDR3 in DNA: TGTGCCATCAGCGGGGGGGGCGCGGACACCGGGGAGCTGTTTTTT.

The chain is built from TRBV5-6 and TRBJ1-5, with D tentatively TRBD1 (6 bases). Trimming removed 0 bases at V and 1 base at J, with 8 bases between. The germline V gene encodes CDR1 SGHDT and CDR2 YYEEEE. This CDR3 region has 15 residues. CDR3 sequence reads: CASSLGRGSNQPQHF. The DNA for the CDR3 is TGTGCCAGCAGCTTGGGCAGGGGAAGCAATCAGCCCCAGCATTTT.

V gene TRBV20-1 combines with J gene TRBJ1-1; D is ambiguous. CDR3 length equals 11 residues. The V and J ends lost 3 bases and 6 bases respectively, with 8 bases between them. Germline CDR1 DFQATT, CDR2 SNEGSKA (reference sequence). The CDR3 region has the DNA TGCAGTGCTAGGACAAAATCTGAAGCTTTCTTT. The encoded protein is CSARTKSEAFF.

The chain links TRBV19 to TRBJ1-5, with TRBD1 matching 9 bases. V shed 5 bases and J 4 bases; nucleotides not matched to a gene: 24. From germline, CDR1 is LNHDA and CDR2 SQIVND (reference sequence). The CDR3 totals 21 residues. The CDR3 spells CASSLLPNGIRDRVGNQPQHF. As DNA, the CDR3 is TGTGCCAGTAGTCTTCTCCCAAACGGAATTCGGGACAGGGTAGGAAATCAGCCCCAGCATTTT.

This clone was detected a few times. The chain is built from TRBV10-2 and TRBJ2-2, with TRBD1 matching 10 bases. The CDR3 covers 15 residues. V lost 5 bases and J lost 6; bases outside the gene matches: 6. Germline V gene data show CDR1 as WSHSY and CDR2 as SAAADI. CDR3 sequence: CASSPTGGDSGELFF. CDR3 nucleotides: TGCGCCAGCAGTCCGACAGGGGGCGATTCCGGGGAGCTGTTTTTT.

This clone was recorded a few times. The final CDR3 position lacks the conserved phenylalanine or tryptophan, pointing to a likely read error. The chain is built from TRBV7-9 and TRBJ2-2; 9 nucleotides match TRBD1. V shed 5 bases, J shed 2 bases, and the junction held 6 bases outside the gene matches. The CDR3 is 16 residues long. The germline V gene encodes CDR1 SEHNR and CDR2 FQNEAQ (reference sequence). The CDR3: CASSRGTGINTGELFV. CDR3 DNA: TGTGCCAGCAGCCGGGGGACAGGGATTAACACCGGGGAGCTGTTTGTT.

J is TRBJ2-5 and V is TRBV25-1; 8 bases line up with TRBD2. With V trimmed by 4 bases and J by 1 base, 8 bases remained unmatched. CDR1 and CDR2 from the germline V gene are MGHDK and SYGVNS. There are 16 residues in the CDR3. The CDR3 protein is CASSGGTRDGQETQYF. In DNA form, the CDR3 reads TGTGCCAGCAGTGGGGGGACTAGAGATGGCCAAGAGACCCAGTACTTC.

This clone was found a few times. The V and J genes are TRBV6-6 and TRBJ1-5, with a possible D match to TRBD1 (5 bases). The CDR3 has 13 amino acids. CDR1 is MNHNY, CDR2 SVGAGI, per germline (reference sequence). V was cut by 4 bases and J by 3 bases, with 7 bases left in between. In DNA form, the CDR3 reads TGTGCCAGCAGTTGGGGCCCCAATCAGCCCCAGCATTTT. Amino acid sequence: CASSWGPNQPQHF.